Listed below are T cell receptor beta chains from one sample, sequenced in a study of CD8 T cells in Susac syndrome. One entry per CDR3 protein, called by TCRdb with MiXCR from the immunoSEQ multiplex PCR reads. The sample carries 150,000 to 200,000 distinct CDR3 sequences, roughly 94% recorded once. Sequenced input: CD4+ T cells from PBMCs. The receptors originated from a human donor with multiple sclerosis. Both conserved end residues are part of each CDR3. The order of the fields is clone size, D gene, J gene, V gene, CDR3 protein, CDR3 DNA. The D gene is left open where the match is weak. Not every row has a clone size; where given, it reads once, few, many or a size class.

. | . | TRBJ2-6 | TRBV20-1 | CSVPVGAGANVLTF | TGCAGTGTCCCAGTCGGAGCTGGGGCCAACGTCCTGACTTTC
once | TRBD2 | TRBJ2-3 | TRBV30 | CAWSVSRESDTQYF | TGTGCCTGGAGCGTGTCGCGGGAGTCAGATACGCAGTATTTT
. | . | TRBJ2-7 | TRBV6-5 | CASSWRGGGLYEQYF | TGTGCCAGCAGTTGGAGGGGGGGCGGACTCTACGAGCAGTACTTC
. | . | TRBJ2-7 | TRBV3-1 | CASSQGTVLSYEQYF | TGTGCCAGCAGCCAAGGGACAGTCCTCTCCTACGAGCAGTACTTC
. | . | TRBJ1-1 | TRBV7-2 | CASSLPTWRVEHSEAFF | TGTGCCAGCAGCTTACCCACTTGGAGGGTAGAGCACTCTGAAGCTTTCTTT
once | . | TRBJ2-3 | TRBV18 | CASSAGFTDTQYF | TGTGCCAGCTCTGCGGGCTTCACAGATACGCAGTATTTT
. | . | TRBJ1-4 | TRBV12-3/TRBV12-4 | CASRRGGEKLFF | TGTGCCAGCAGGCGGGGAGGTGAAAAACTGTTTTTT
. | TRBD1 | TRBJ2-7 | TRBV5-1 | CASSGGTGAEQYF | TGCGCCAGCAGCGGGGGGACAGGGGCCGAGCAGTACTTC
. | . | TRBJ1-1 | TRBV4-3 | CASSQDIDRNAFF | TGCGCCAGCAGCCAAGACATAGACAGGAATGCTTTCTTT
. | . | TRBJ2-3 | TRBV29-1 | CSVTGGTDTQYF | TGCAGCGTTACAGGAGGCACAGATACGCAGTATTTT
. | TRBD2 | TRBJ2-5 | TRBV7-2 | CASSFAGGAETQYF | TGTGCCAGCAGCTTCGCGGGGGGGGCGGAGACCCAGTACTTC
. | . | TRBJ2-7 | TRBV30 | CAWSQQGYEQYF | TGTGCCTGGAGCCAACAGGGCTACGAGCAGTACTTC
few | TRBD2 | TRBJ2-1 | TRBV5-1 | CASSYGTSWKDEQFF | TGCGCCAGCAGCTACGGGACTAGCTGGAAGGATGAGCAGTTCTTC
. | . | TRBJ1-1 | TRBV23-1 | CASFSSHGRNTEAFF | TGCGCCAGCTTCTCCTCCCATGGACGCAATACTGAAGCTTTCTTT
. | TRBD2 | TRBJ2-1 | TRBV3-1 | CASSQAAGDRDEQFF | TGTGCCAGCAGCCAGGCAGCGGGAGATCGAGATGAGCAGTTCTTC
. | . | TRBJ2-1 | TRBV7-2 | CASSPHRVDEQFF | TGTGCCAGCAGCCCCCACAGGGTCGATGAGCAGTTCTTC
. | . | TRBJ2-7 | TRBV2 | CASSDGGQDEQYF | TGTGCCAGCAGTGACGGGGGCCAGGACGAGCAGTACTTC
. | . | TRBJ2-6 | TRBV30 | CAWSVRQDFSGANVLTF | TGTGCCTGGAGTGTTAGACAGGACTTCTCTGGGGCCAACGTCCTGACTTTC
once | TRBD1 | TRBJ2-2 | TRBV3-1 | CASSHSLWTGSSGELFF | TGTGCCAGCAGCCACTCCCTTTGGACAGGTTCTTCCGGGGAGCTGTTTTTT
once | . | TRBJ2-1 | TRBV5-6 | CASSLGRGPTYNEQFF | TGTGCCAGCAGCTTGGGTCGGGGCCCTACCTACAATGAGCAGTTCTTC
. | TRBD2 | TRBJ2-5 | TRBV6-1 | CASSPGLAGRQETQYF | TGTGCCAGCAGCCCGGGACTAGCGGGGAGGCAAGAGACCCAGTACTTC
. | TRBD1 | TRBJ2-3 | TRBV6-1 | CASSRGRGTGETDTQYF | TGTGCCAGCAGCAGGGGCCGTGGGACAGGGGAGACAGATACGCAGTATTTT
. | . | TRBJ1-5 | TRBV30 | CAWSINQGYQPQHF | TGTGCCTGGAGTATAAACCAGGGTTATCAGCCCCAGCATTTT
. | TRBD1 | TRBJ2-2 | TRBV24-1 | CATRGESRGQGYTGELFF | TGTGCCACCAGGGGGGAAAGCCGAGGACAGGGGTACACCGGGGAGCTGTTTTTT
. | . | TRBJ1-3 | TRBV4-3 | CASSQDLRVVRGNTIYF | TGCGCCAGCAGCCAAGATCTTAGGGTGGTGCGTGGAAACACCATATATTTT
. | . | TRBJ2-5 | TRBV5-6 | CASRAGFRWETQYF | TGTGCCAGCAGGGCAGGGTTCCGCTGGGAGACCCAGTACTTC
. | . | TRBJ2-5 | TRBV2 | CASNPRGRETQYF | TGTGCCAGCAATCCCAGGGGAAGGGAGACCCAGTACTTC
. | TRBD2 | TRBJ2-1 | TRBV12-3/TRBV12-4 | CASRPPGLGEQFF | TGTGCCAGCAGGCCTCCGGGACTAGGTGAGCAGTTCTTC
. | . | TRBJ2-7 | TRBV15 | CATSREGTLDYEQYF | TGTGCCACCAGCAGAGAAGGAACACTAGACTACGAGCAGTACTTC